The 25 T cell receptor beta chains reported below all come from one sample, sequenced in a study of T-cell memory formation after mild COVID-19. Each CDR3 protein gets one entry after TCRdb re-called the 5' RACE reads with MiXCR. Among hundreds of thousands of distinct CDR3 sequences listed, roughly 20% were seen once. Source material: PBMCs or a T cell subset sorted from them (not recorded which). Receptors were obtained from an adult woman who had mild COVID-19 (a few samples of this study predate the infection). Cell type and time point are not known.

J is TRBJ1-1 and V is TRBV19, with D perhaps TRBD1 (5 bases). The CDR3 has 14 residues. V lost 7 bases and J lost 4, with 16 bases in between. CDR1 and CDR2 from the germline V gene are LNHDA and SQIVND (reference sequence). The CDR3 is CASTRGGVFTEAFF. In DNA form, the CDR3 reads TGTGCCAGTACGCGGGGAGGGGTGTTCACTGAAGCTTTCTTT. Based on the CDR3 plus reference TRBV19 and TRBJ1-1, the full variable domain is DGGITQSPKYLFRKEGQNVTLSCEQNLNHDAMYWYRQDPGQGLRLIYYSQIVNDFQKGDIAEGYSVSREKKESFPLTVTSAQKNPTAFYLCASTRGGVFTEAFFGQGTRLTVV.

This chain connects TRBV27 to TRBJ2-3; TRBD2 agrees at 7 bases. Germline trimming cut 0 bases from V and 4 bases from J; bases unmatched to any gene: 4. Germline loops: CDR1 MNHEY, CDR2 SMNVEV (reference sequence). The CDR3 is made up of 15 amino acids. CDR3 residues: CASSLSGGVPDTQYF. The CDR3 DNA sequence: TGTGCCAGCAGTTTATCGGGAGGGGTCCCAGATACGCAGTATTTT.

The chain couples TRBV5-1 to TRBJ2-6, with TRBD2 as a possible D gene (5 bases). Trimming shortened V by 4 bases and J by 1 base, and 15 bases separated the two germline ends. This CDR3 region has 17 residues. The V gene's germline CDR1 is SGHRS and CDR2 YFSETQ. The CDR3: CASSRNTLASGANVLTF. As DNA, the CDR3 is TGCGCCAGCAGCCGAAACACCCTAGCATCTGGGGCCAACGTCCTGACTTTC.

The CDR3 protein is CASQLGSTDTQYF. The CDR3 DNA reads as TGTGCCAGCCAGCTAGGTAGCACAGATACGCAGTATTTT. The chain is built from TRBV13 and TRBJ2-3; D is unclear. The V end was cut by 8 bases, the J end by 0 bases, with 9 bases between. CDR3 size: 13 residues. Germline lookup yields CDR1 PRHDT and CDR2 FYEKMQ (reference sequence). Combining the CDR3 with reference TRBV13 and TRBJ2-3 gives the whole variable domain AAGVIQSPRHLIKEKRETATLKCYPIPRHDTVYWYQQGPGQDPQFLISFYEKMQSDKGSIPDRFSAQQFSDYHSELNMSSLELGDSALYFCASQLGSTDTQYFGPGTRLTVL.

The CDR3 is CSAKRGRVNEQFF. The CDR3 DNA reads TGCAGTGCCAAGAGGGGGAGGGTCAATGAGCAGTTCTTC. The chain carries TRBV20-1 and TRBJ2-1; possibly TRBD2 for D (7 bases). The V end lost 6 bases, the J end lost 6 bases, and 15 bases lay between the germline ends. CDR3 length: 13 amino acids. Germline V gives CDR1 DFQATT, CDR2 SNEGSKA (reference sequence).

This clonotype was seen a handful of times. The V gene is TRBV7-8, the J gene TRBJ2-7; TRBD2 agrees at 10 bases. The CDR3 contains 15 residues. J lost 2 bases, V lost 4 bases, and 5 bases had no gene match. The V gene's germline CDR1 is SGHVS and CDR2 FQNEAQ. This CDR3 is CASSSGLARTYEQYF. The CDR3 DNA reads as TGTGCCAGCAGCTCGGGACTAGCGAGAACCTACGAGCAGTACTTC.

The chain joins TRBV7-9 to TRBJ2-7; D call uncertain. Trimming cost V 7 bases and J 1 base, with 8 bases left between them. Germline V gene sequence: CDR1 SEHNR, CDR2 FQNEAQ (reference sequence). This CDR3 is 12 amino acids long. The CDR3 DNA sequence: TGTGCCAGCACAGGCACTTCCTACGAGCAGTACTTC. The encoded protein is CASTGTSYEQYF.

This clonotype was seen ten or more times. The DNA for the CDR3 is TGCGCCAGCAGCTTGGTTGTGGCCGGGACAGTACGGGCCCAGTACTTC. Translation: CASSLVVAGTVRAQYF. The chain uses TRBV5-1 and TRBJ2-5, with 7 bases identical to TRBD1. Germline CDR1 reads SGHRS; CDR2 reads YFSETQ. J was trimmed by 9 bases and V by 0 bases; bases with no gene match: 14. This CDR3 region has 16 residues. Filled out from reference TRBV5-1 and TRBJ2-5, the complete variable domain reads KAGVTQTPRYLIKTRGQQVTLSCSPISGHRSVSWYQQTPGQGLQFLFEYFSETQRNKGNFPGRFSGRQFSNSRSEMNVSTLELGDSALYLCASSLVVAGTVRAQYFGPGTRLLVL.

V is TRBV7-8 and J is TRBJ1-1; the D gene is possibly TRBD1 (5 bases). V shed 2 bases and J shed 1 base, with 14 bases lying between them. The germline CDR1 and CDR2 sequences are SGHVS and FQNEAQ. The CDR3 extends over 16 amino acids. CDR3: CASSLRWGGTNTEAFF. The DNA for the CDR3 is TGTGCCAGCAGCTTACGGTGGGGAGGGACGAACACTGAAGCTTTCTTT.

This clonotype occurred a few times. The chain is built from TRBV29-1 and TRBJ2-3; TRBD1 agrees at 7 bases. The CDR3 is made up of 13 amino acids. Unmatched junction bases numbered 2, after V lost 3 bases and J lost 2 bases. Germline CDR1 reads SQVTM; CDR2 reads ANQGSEA. The CDR3 spells CSVDRGFTDTQYF. CDR3 sequence (DNA): TGCAGCGTTGACAGGGGGTTCACAGATACGCAGTATTTT.

The chain employs TRBV7-3 and TRBJ2-1, with D possibly being TRBD2 (6 bases). Trimming shortened V by 4 bases and J by 9 bases, and 13 bases separated the two germline ends. Germline CDR1 reads SGHTA; CDR2 reads FQGTGA. This CDR3 spans 13 amino acids. CDR3 DNA: TGTGCCAGCAGCTCCCGACTAGACGGTGAGCAGTTCTTC. This encodes CASSSRLDGEQFF.

CDR3 amino acids: CASSRDSPNEQFF. The CDR3 DNA sequence: TGTGCCAGTAGTAGAGACAGCCCGAATGAGCAGTTCTTC. The chain carries TRBV19 and TRBJ2-1, with D maybe TRBD1 (5 bases). Trimming shortened V by 4 bases and J by 7 bases, and 11 bases separated the two germline ends. The CDR3 contains 13 residues. Germline-derived CDR1 and CDR2 are LNHDA and SQIVND (reference sequence).

This clonotype was detected a few times. The CDR3 is CAISTLGRDLTYEQYF. CDR3 DNA sequence: TGTGCCATCAGTACACTGGGACGGGATCTGACCTACGAGCAGTACTTC. V usage is TRBV10-3 and J usage is TRBJ2-7; perhaps D is TRBD1 or TRBD2 (5 bases each). Germline V gene data show CDR1 as ENHRY and CDR2 as SYGVKD. The CDR3 length is 16 residues. Between the trimmed V and J ends, which lost 5 bases and 2 bases, there was a span of 19 bases.

The V and J genes are TRBV5-1 and TRBJ2-6, with D possibly being TRBD1 (6 bases). The CDR3 sequence is 17 residues long. CDR1 is SGHRS and CDR2 is YFSETQ in the germline V gene. Trimming removed 0 bases at V and 0 bases at J, with 10 bases between. The CDR3 spells CASSLGRGSSGANVLTF. The CDR3 DNA is TGCGCCAGCAGCTTGGGCAGGGGCAGCTCTGGGGCCAACGTCCTGACTTTC.

V gene TRBV5-1 combines with J gene TRBJ2-7; 12 nucleotides align to TRBD2. The CDR3 covers 14 residues. V gave up 3 bases and J gave up 4 bases; unmatched junction bases: 2. Germline lookup yields CDR1 SGHRS and CDR2 YFSETQ. The DNA of the CDR3 is TGCGCCAGCAGCTCCGGGACTAGCGGGTACGAGCAGTACTTC. It encodes CASSSGTSGYEQYF.

V is TRBV7-2 and J is TRBJ1-2; unclear D gene. CDR1 SGHTA and CDR2 FQGNSA come from the germline V gene. The CDR3 sequence is 12 residues long. V lost 1 base to trimming and J lost 14 bases, with 14 bases between them. CDR3 DNA sequence: TGTGCCAGCAGCTTAGATGCGGGTCCGAAAACCTTC. Translation: CASSLDAGPKTF.

This chain uses TRBV7-2 with TRBJ2-3; perhaps TRBD2 as D (7 bases). CDR3 length: 15 amino acids. V was trimmed by 4 bases and J by 0 bases, leaving 11 bases between them. Germline CDR1 reads SGHTA; CDR2 reads FQGNSA. The CDR3 here is CASSSAGHSTDTQYF. The CDR3 DNA reads TGTGCCAGCAGCTCAGCGGGACATAGCACAGATACGCAGTATTTT.

The V and J genes are TRBV7-8 and TRBJ1-5; D not certain. V was shortened by 1 base and J by 5 bases, with 18 bases between the two germline ends. Germline V gene sequence: CDR1 SGHVS, CDR2 FQNEAQ. The CDR3 runs 17 residues. CDR3 sequence reads: CASSLEGMGRSDQPQHF. Here the CDR3 DNA reads TGTGCCAGCAGCTTAGAGGGCATGGGTAGGAGCGATCAGCCCCAGCATTTT.

This clonotype occurred a few times. This rearrangement joins TRBV7-9 to TRBJ2-7; D tentatively reads TRBD1 or TRBD2 (6 bases each). V lost 1 base and J lost 2, with 15 bases in between. Germline V gives CDR1 SEHNR, CDR2 FQNEAQ (reference sequence). CDR3 length: 16 amino acids. For the CDR3, the DNA is TGTGCCAGCAGCTTAGTCTCTCCGGGGGCGGCCTACGAGCAGTACTTC. This encodes CASSLVSPGAAYEQYF.

The chain has TRBV4-1 and TRBJ1-4, with a weak D call TRBD1 (5 bases). CDR3 size: 16 residues. V was cut by 2 bases and J by 0 bases, with 10 bases left in between. In germline, CDR1 is MGHRA, CDR2 YSYEKL. The DNA of the CDR3 is TGCGCCAGCAGCCAACTGACGACAGCAACTAATGAAAAACTGTTTTTT. Its translation is CASSQLTTATNEKLFF.

This clonotype was detected many times. The chain is built from TRBV7-3 and TRBJ2-5, with TRBD2 matching over 9 bases. Germline V gene lookup returns CDR1 SGHTA and CDR2 FQGTGA. J lost 10 bases, V lost 5 bases, and 8 bases had no gene match. The CDR3 is made up of 13 amino acids. This CDR3 is CASSVLAGSGQYF. CDR3 DNA: TGTGCCAGCAGCGTGCTAGCGGGGTCGGGCCAGTACTTC.

This sequence joins TRBV20-1 and TRBJ2-3; TRBD2 agrees at 9 bases. The trim removed 2 bases at V and 0 bases at J, leaving 3 bases unmatched. CDR3 length equals 15 residues. The germline gives CDR1 DFQATT, CDR2 SNEGSKA (reference sequence). CDR3 nucleotides: TGCAGTGCTAGATGGAGCGGGGGGAGCACAGATACGCAGTATTTT. Protein sequence: CSARWSGGSTDTQYF.

This clonotype turned up a few times. The rearrangement joins TRBV7-8 to TRBJ2-3; 10 nucleotides line up with TRBD2. CDR3 length: 15 residues. Germline CDR1 is SGHVS and CDR2 is FQNEAQ. Losses at the gene ends were 3 bases for V and 4 bases for J; bases not matched to a gene: 4. CDR3 nucleotides: TGTGCCAGCAGCTTGACTAGCGGGTACGCAGATACGCAGTATTTT. It encodes CASSLTSGYADTQYF.

This clonotype was counted only a few times. The rearrangement links TRBV9 to TRBJ2-5; 8 bases are a match to TRBD2. The CDR3 has 17 residues. The V segment lost 2 bases and the J segment 5 bases; nucleotides outside the gene matches: 14. Germline-derived CDR1 and CDR2 are SGDLS and YYNGEE. This CDR3 reads CASSVSLGLDFGETQYF. CDR3 sequence (DNA): TGTGCCAGCAGCGTGAGCCTGGGACTAGACTTCGGGGAGACCCAGTACTTC.

This chain connects TRBV28 to TRBJ2-7, with 14 nucleotides matching TRBD2. V was clipped by 4 bases and J by 4 bases; unmatched bases: 18. Germline CDR1 is MDHEN and CDR2 is SYDVKM. This CDR3 is built from 20 residues. The DNA for the CDR3 is TGTGCCAGCAGTTATGACAGAACCGGGACTAGCGGGAGCTTTCCTTACGAGCAGTACTTC. Amino acids: CASSYDRTGTSGSFPYEQYF.